Shown below are 12 T cell receptor beta chains from a single sample sequenced in a study of blood T cell repertoires in COVID-19. This table comes from immunoSEQ multiplex PCR, and its TCRdb copy is limited to in-frame clones, with some not included. The sample records approximately 220,000 clones, 65% to 85% being singletons. The material sequenced was peripheral blood. The receptors originated from a man aged 35 to 55 with acute or convalescent COVID-19.

This clone was found a few times. J is TRBJ2-5 and V is TRBV18, with D unresolved. CDR1 is KGHSH, CDR2 LQKENI, per germline. There are 13 residues in the CDR3. Trimming removed 2 bases from V and 5 bases from J, with 9 bases in between. CDR3 loop: CASSPRVWETQYF. In DNA, the CDR3 is TGTGCCAGCTCACCAAGAGTGTGGGAGACCCAGTACTTC.

This clone was recorded once. V usage is TRBV4-1 and J usage is TRBJ2-7; 12 bases line up with TRBD2. The ends lost 5 bases at V and 1 base at J; junction bases unmatched: 3. This CDR3 has 15 residues. Germline V gene data show CDR1 as MGHRA and CDR2 as YSYEKL. This CDR3 is CASSIGLAGSYEQYF. CDR3 bases: TGCGCCAGCAGCATTGGACTAGCGGGATCCTACGAGCAGTACTTC.

V and J are TRBV29-1 and TRBJ2-7; weak D call: TRBD2 (5 bases). Deletions cut 6 bases from V and 0 bases from J, with 12 bases between. The CDR3 spans 13 residues. The germline gives CDR1 SQVTM, CDR2 ANQGSEA. The DNA for the CDR3 is TGCAGCGTAGGACTGGGGAGCTCCTACGAGCAGTACTTC. Protein sequence: CSVGLGSSYEQYF.

This clone has just one count. V and J are TRBV6-6 and TRBJ1-2; 9 bases align to TRBD1. Germline trimming cut 1 base from V and 8 bases from J; bases unmatched to any gene: 8. Per germline, CDR1 MNHNY and CDR2 SVGAGI (reference sequence). CDR3 length: 15 amino acids. The CDR3 DNA is TGTGCCAGCAGTTACTTTGGACAGGGGAGGATGGGCTACACCTTC. This gives the protein CASSYFGQGRMGYTF.

This chain uses TRBV4-1 with TRBJ2-1, with D maybe TRBD1 (5 bases). Trimming left V 5 bases short and J 9 bases short, with 8 bases between. This CDR3 has 11 residues. In germline, CDR1 is MGHRA, CDR2 YSYEKL. The CDR3: CASSYQGEQFF. Written as DNA, the CDR3 is TGCGCCAGCAGCTATCAGGGTGAGCAGTTCTTC.

V usage is TRBV7-9 and J usage is TRBJ2-4, with D uncertain. This CDR3 spans 16 amino acids. Trimming pared 5 bases from V and 8 bases from J, leaving 22 bases between. Germline CDR1 and CDR2: SEHNR and FQNEAQ (reference sequence). The CDR3 DNA sequence: TGTGCCAGCAGCCGATTTGGCGACTCTCAGACGGACATTCAGTACTTC. This codes for CASSRFGDSQTDIQYF.

Written as DNA, the CDR3 is TGTGCCAGCATAAGCAGGCCAAAAGGAAACACTGAAGCTTTCTTT. It specifies CASISRPKGNTEAFF. The chain recombines TRBV28 with TRBJ1-1; D not resolved. The CDR3 is made up of 15 amino acids. V lost 7 bases to trimming and J lost 2 bases, with 17 bases between them. From germline, CDR1 is MDHEN and CDR2 SYDVKM.

The rearrangement uses TRBV5-4 and TRBJ2-7; 12 bases are a match to TRBD2. The ends lost 4 bases at V and 5 bases at J; junction bases unmatched: 10. This CDR3 is 16 amino acids long. Germline assignment: CDR1 SGHNT and CDR2 YYREEE (reference sequence). CDR3 in DNA: TGTGCCAGCAGCGGGGGGCGACTAGCGGGAGCCAACGAGCAGTACTTC. Translation: CASSGGRLAGANEQYF.

The gene calls are TRBV3-1 (or the pseudogene TRBV3-2) and TRBJ2-2; maybe TRBD1 (6 bases). The V gene's germline CDR1 is LGHDT and CDR2 YNNKEL (reference sequence). CDR3 size: 15 residues. The V gene lost 2 bases and the J gene lost 5 bases, with 12 bases spanning the gap. CDR3 protein: CASSQYREETGELFF. CDR3 DNA sequence: TGTGCCAGCAGCCAATACAGGGAAGAGACCGGGGAGCTGTTTTTT.

Of note for this clone: Other nucleotide sequences in the sample specify the same CDR3. CDR3 DNA: TGCGCCAGCAGCCCAAGACAGGGGAACACTGAAGCTTTCTTT. This encodes CASSPRQGNTEAFF. The rearrangement joins TRBV5-1 to TRBJ1-1, with 7 positions matching TRBD1. The CDR3 contains 14 residues. Looked up from germline, CDR1 is SGHRS and CDR2 is YFSETQ. V was clipped by 4 bases and J by 1 base; unmatched bases: 4.

With regard to this clone: The junction shows a germline mismatch at one end, possibly a read error. The V gene is TRBV7-9, the J gene TRBJ1-4; 7 bases map to TRBD1. Germline V lookup: CDR1 SEHNR, CDR2 FQNEAQ (reference sequence). CDR3 length: 12 amino acids. CDR3 residues: CASSPPSGQYCF. In nucleotides, the CDR3 is TGTGCCAGCAGCCCCCCCTCGGGACAGTATTGTTTT.

The V call is TRBV10-1, the J call TRBJ2-3, with 11 bases aligning to TRBD2. The CDR3 has 14 amino acids. Germline lookup yields CDR1 WNHNN and CDR2 SYGVQD (reference sequence). The junction had 4 bases not matched to a gene; V was cut back by 6 bases and J by 5 bases. CDR3 nucleotides: TGCGCCAGCAGCCCCGGGACTAGCGGAGATACGCAGTATTTT. Its translation is CASSPGTSGDTQYF.